This is a list of T cell receptor beta chains from one sample in a study of cytomegalovirus exposure and HLA in healthy donors. Libraries were prepared by immunoSEQ multiplex PCR; TCRdb keeps only in-frame clonotypes and omits some of them. The repertoire consists of under 200,000 clones, with almost 85% occurring once and the leading ten covering approximately 2.4%. Sequencing used PBMCs. These receptors were obtained from a woman aged 50 to 65 in good health and CMV-seronegative. The conserved cysteine and the conserved F or W are not part of the CDR3 here. Size values are once, few and many counts, or a class for expanded clones, and some rows have none.

ASRTGTEAYEQY,TRBJ2-7,-,TRBV6-5
ASSESRTSVSEQY,TRBJ2-7,-,TRBV5-1
ASSLAPPWRNTYEQY,TRBJ2-7,-,TRBV7-2
ASSFYPGTGASEGDSTDTQY,TRBJ2-3,-,TRBV7-8
ASSPHSGSSYNEQF,TRBJ2-1,-,TRBV4-1
ASSHAGGQGNYGYT,TRBJ1-2,-,TRBV4-1
ASSERAGGPTGEQF,TRBJ2-1,-,TRBV6-1
ASSLGGRALYEQY,TRBJ2-7,-,TRBV5-4
ASSQDPRQLSPGNYGYT,TRBJ1-2,-,TRBV14
ASSHRDRSSAAF,TRBJ1-1,-,TRBV6-5
ASSQDVASGIRNIQY,TRBJ2-4,-,TRBV4-2
ASSLVSGLVADTQY,TRBJ2-3,-,TRBV7-9
ASSREWGNTEAF,TRBJ1-1,-,TRBV5-5
ASSQGTSGRSEQF,TRBJ2-1,-,TRBV7-3
AWSRTRYTGELF,TRBJ2-2,-,TRBV30
ASSAGQGSYEQY,TRBJ2-7,-,TRBV6-6
ASSLSAGVSGANVLT,TRBJ2-6,once,TRBV28
ASSERQGLPGETQY,TRBJ2-5,-,TRBV18
ASSSKRRTEAF,TRBJ1-1,-,TRBV13
ASSPPSGGHEQF,TRBJ2-1,-,TRBV9
ASSLQVSGANVLT,TRBJ2-6,-,TRBV6-5
ASSPQGAIGYEQY,TRBJ2-7,few,TRBV5-8
ASSFNRNTEAF,TRBJ1-1,few,TRBV11-2
ASSDEPLAGQSYEQY,TRBJ2-7,-,TRBV9
ASSLGGTEGETQY,TRBJ2-5,-,TRBV5-1
ASSSVTGVDSPLH,TRBJ1-6,-,TRBV7-9
ASSPFRGPGGEQF,TRBJ2-1,-,TRBV27
ASSSTNTGELF,TRBJ2-2,-,TRBV28
ASSSTRDSYNEQF,TRBJ2-1,-,TRBV28
ASSQTGTPYTEAF,TRBJ1-1,-,TRBV7-3
ASTPNLAGGPDGELF,TRBJ2-2,-,TRBV7-9
ASGKRGLAGGGEQF,TRBJ2-1,-,TRBV25-1
ASSEGFRSTNEKLF,TRBJ1-4,-,TRBV9
ASSWGHTPANYGYT,TRBJ1-2,-,TRBV6-5
ASSPGTSGLLPGELF,TRBJ2-2,-,TRBV5-4
ASSDLPGGEGGYT,TRBJ1-2,few,TRBV6-4
ASSLFGTGSYEQY,TRBJ2-7,-,TRBV28
ASTPLTGNQPQH,TRBJ1-5,-,TRBV6-1
ASTLQREGPAGELF,TRBJ2-2,-,TRBV28
ASMPETSGYTDTQY,TRBJ2-3,-,TRBV4-1
ASGDGLAGVKTQY,TRBJ2-5,-,TRBV5-1
SALKPQGNTGELF,TRBJ2-2,-,TRBV29-1